This T cell receptor beta chain was recorded in a study of blood T cell repertoires in COVID-19. Study background: Specimens from acute and convalescent COVID-19 originated in the United States, Italy and Spain. The cDNA or gDNA used as material had been derived from T cells, B-cell-depleted T cells, or PBMCs.

CDR1 is LGHNA and CDR2 is YNFKEQ in the germline V gene. The V and J ends lost 0 bases and 4 bases respectively, with 22 bases between them. The CDR3 consists of 18 residues. In the original analysis: Estimated nucleated cell counts came from reference gene primer amplification. This table comes from immunoSEQ multiplex PCR, and its TCRdb copy is limited to in-frame clones, with some not included. The V and J calls and clone size come from that table; D and trimming were worked out from the DNA. This table holds 340,000 or so clones, about four fifths found once. The sample comprised peripheral blood. The clonotype originates from a man aged 25 to 40 with active or convalescent COVID-19. This chain links TRBV4-2 with TRBJ2-7; TRBD1 is a possible D gene (6 bases). CDR3 nucleotides: TGTGCCAGCAGCCAAGACTTGGGCAGGGGTTCCCAAATGTACGAGCAGTACTTC. Amino acids: CASSQDLGRGSQMYEQYF.